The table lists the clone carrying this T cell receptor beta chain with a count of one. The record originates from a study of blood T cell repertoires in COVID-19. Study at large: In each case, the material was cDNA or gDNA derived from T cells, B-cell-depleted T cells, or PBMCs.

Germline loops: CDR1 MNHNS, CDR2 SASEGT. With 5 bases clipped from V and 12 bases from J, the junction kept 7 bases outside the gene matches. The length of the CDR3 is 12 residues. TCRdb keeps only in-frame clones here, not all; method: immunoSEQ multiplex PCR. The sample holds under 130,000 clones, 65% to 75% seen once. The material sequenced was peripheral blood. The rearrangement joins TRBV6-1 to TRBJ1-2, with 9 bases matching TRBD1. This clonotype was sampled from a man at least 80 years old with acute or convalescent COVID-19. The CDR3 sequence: CASSTNRGRDTF. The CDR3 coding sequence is TGTGCCAGCAGTACGAACAGGGGGCGAGACACCTTC.